This TCR beta chain was sequenced during a study of cytomegalovirus exposure and HLA in healthy donors. Points from the study as a whole: Most CMV-associated TCR beta chains were later found to appear HLA-restricted. Most of the TCR beta V segments (in an earlier analysis) were productive either about 87% or about 30% of the time.

CDR3 size: 15 residues. Trimming removed 4 bases from V and 2 bases from J; junction bases left unmatched: 7. Germline CDR1 is SGHVS and CDR2 is FQNEAQ. This clone was seen more than once but under ten times. Its antigen is still unknown. PCR involved 60 Vbeta and 13 Jbeta primers. Sequencing used immunoSEQ multiplex PCR; TCRdb keeps in-frame clones, though not all of them. The profile shows more than 90,000 clones, around 74% of them singletons. The chain has TRBV7-8 and TRBJ1-2, with 7 bases that match TRBD1. Sequenced input: PBMCs. The clonotype was recovered from a man in his forties in good health and CMV-seropositive. The chain's CDR3 is CASSSRTGLNYGYTF. The CDR3 DNA sequence: TGTGCCAGCAGCTCAAGGACAGGATTGAACTATGGCTACACCTTC.